This passage covers 23 T cell receptor beta chains from one sample sequenced in a study of cytomegalovirus exposure and HLA in healthy donors. The PCR employed 60 Vbeta primers together with 13 Jbeta primers. TCRdb's copy holds only in-frame clones and misses some; the assay was immunoSEQ multiplex PCR. The sample has some 160,000 clones, around four fifths seen once. The sample was PBMCs. These receptors came from a male donor in good health and CMV-seronegative.

The chain links TRBV10-3 to TRBJ1-5; TRBD1 might be the D (5 bases). Trimming pared 4 bases from V and 7 bases from J, leaving 14 bases between. The CDR3 runs 14 residues. Germline CDR1 and CDR2: ENHRY and SYGVKD. CDR3 in DNA: TGTGCCATCAGTGCTGACGGGCAGGGCCAGCCCCAGCATTTT. Residues: CAISADGQGQPQHF.

The chain joins TRBV11-2 to TRBJ2-7; TRBD2 matches 10 bases. This CDR3 region has 15 residues. V was pared by 5 bases and J by 4 bases, with 8 bases of the junction left unmatched. Germline-derived CDR1 and CDR2 are SGHAT and FQNNGV. The CDR3 bases are TGTGCCAGCAGCCCCCGGAGACTAGCGGGTTACGAGCAGTACTTC. This translates into CASSPRRLAGYEQYF.

V usage is TRBV7-2 and J usage is TRBJ2-7, with 7 bases aligning to TRBD1. The CDR3 runs to 16 residues. Looked up from germline, CDR1 is SGHTA and CDR2 is FQGNSA. Trimming removed 5 bases from V and 4 bases from J; junction bases left unmatched: 14. CDR3 amino acids: CASSIPKGQLVYEQYF. The CDR3 DNA follows: TGTGCCAGCAGCATACCGAAGGGACAGCTTGTGTACGAGCAGTACTTC.

The V call is TRBV7-5, the J call TRBJ2-3; TRBD1 reflects the table's D call only, with no check against the DNA. TRBV7-5 is a recognized pseudogene. The CDR3 spans 17 residues. As DNA, the CDR3 is TGTGCCAGAAGCTTAGTCGGACACAGAGAGAGCACAGATACGCAGTATTTT. It is translated as CARSLVGHRESTDTQYF.

The chain links TRBV25-1 to TRBJ2-7; TRBD1 agrees at 7 bases. The V segment lost 4 bases and the J segment 4 bases; nucleotides outside the gene matches: 13. The germline V gene has CDR1 MGHDK and CDR2 SYGVNS. This CDR3 comprises 16 residues. CDR3 DNA: TGTGCCAGCAGTGCCCGGACAGGACGGCCCCCTTACGAGCAGTACTTC. It is translated as CASSARTGRPPYEQYF.

This clone appeared a few times. V and J are TRBV14 and TRBJ2-7, with D perhaps matching TRBD1 (5 bases). V was cut by 2 bases and J by 5 bases, with 10 bases left in between. This CDR3 contains 13 residues. Germline CDR1 reads SGHDN; CDR2 reads FVKESK. As DNA, the CDR3 is TGTGCCAGCAGCCAAATGCAGGGCCACGAGCAGTACTTC. This codes for CASSQMQGHEQYF. Using reference TRBV14 and TRBJ2-7 for the parts outside the CDR3, the full variable domain is EAGVTQFPSHSVIEKGQTVTLRCDPISGHDNLYWYRRVMGKEIKFLLHFVKESKQDESGMPNNRFLAERTGGTYSTLKVQPAELEDSGVYFCASSQMQGHEQYFGPGTRLTVT.

About this clone itself: Additional DNA sequences in this sample encode the identical CDR3. The gene calls are TRBV5-1 and TRBJ2-7; the D gene is possibly TRBD2 (6 bases). In germline, CDR1 is SGHRS, CDR2 YFSETQ. This CDR3 spans 14 amino acids. Trimming took off 0 bases at V and 0 bases at J, with 7 bases between the two ends. In nucleotides, the CDR3 is TGCGCCAGCAGCTTGGACGGGAGCTCCTACGAGCAGTACTTC. Protein: CASSLDGSSYEQYF.

The chain couples TRBV27 to TRBJ1-6, with TRBD1 identical over 8 bases. Trimming cost V 8 bases and J 9 bases; bases outside gene matches: 6. The CDR3 covers 13 residues. Germline CDR1 is MNHEY and CDR2 is SMNVEV (reference sequence). As DNA, the CDR3 is TGTGCCAGCCAGGGACAGGCAGGTTCACCCCTCCACTTT. Translating gives CASQGQAGSPLHF.

This CDR3 reads CASSLRAGGPVNEQFF. CDR3 bases: TGTGCCAGCAGCTTGAGAGCGGGAGGGCCGGTCAATGAGCAGTTCTTC. V is TRBV5-4 and J is TRBJ2-1, with TRBD2 identical over 10 bases. V lost 1 base, J lost 6 bases, and 7 bases stayed unmatched. CDR1 is SGHNT and CDR2 is YYREEE in the germline V gene (reference sequence). The CDR3 totals 16 residues.

This chain connects TRBV25-1 to TRBJ2-7, with 11 bases matching TRBD2. CDR1 is MGHDK and CDR2 is SYGVNS in the germline V gene. The J segment lost 4 bases and the V segment lost 7 bases, leaving 3 bases of the junction unmatched. CDR3 size: 13 residues. CDR3 residues: CASTSGGFYEQYF. CDR3 DNA sequence: TGTGCCAGCACTAGCGGGGGGTTTTACGAGCAGTACTTC.

The chain carries TRBV18 and TRBJ1-1; D gene unclear. The CDR3 consists of 15 residues. V lost 6 bases and J lost 0, with 14 bases in between. CDR1 and CDR2 from the germline V gene are KGHSH and LQKENI. For the CDR3, the DNA is TGTGCCAGCTCGCGTGATCGTACAGTGAACACTGAAGCTTTCTTT. Residues: CASSRDRTVNTEAFF. The complete variable domain, with remaining parts taken from reference TRBV18 and TRBJ1-1, reads NAGVMQNPRHLVRRRGQEARLRCSPMKGHSHVYWYRQLPEEGLKFMVYLQKENIIDESGMPKERFSAEFPKEGPSILRIQQVVRGDSAAYFCASSRDRTVNTEAFFGQGTRLTVV.

The chain employs TRBV29-1 and TRBJ2-1, with D tentatively TRBD2 (5 bases). The CDR3 has 13 amino acids. V was trimmed by 4 bases and J by 2 bases, leaving 9 bases between them. Looked up from germline, CDR1 is SQVTM and CDR2 is ANQGSEA. DNA of the CDR3: TGCAGCGTTGGGCCGGGAACCTACAATGAGCAGTTCTTC. Its translation: CSVGPGTYNEQFF.

Only a few counts were recorded for this clone. CDR3 sequence reads: CASSERPPGVETQYF. In DNA form, the CDR3 reads TGCGCCAGCAGTGAAAGGCCGCCCGGGGTGGAGACCCAGTACTTC. This chain uses TRBV10-2 with TRBJ2-5, with D tentatively TRBD2 (5 bases). Germline values: CDR1 WSHSY, CDR2 SAAADI. Trimming removed 3 bases at V and 5 bases at J, with 16 bases between. The CDR3 sequence is 15 residues long.

This rearrangement joins TRBV2 to TRBJ1-1, with no clear D. Germline loops: CDR1 SNHLY, CDR2 FYNNEI. Trimming stripped 6 bases from V and 0 bases from J, with 5 bases between. This CDR3 has 12 amino acids. The CDR3 loop is CASSTMNTEAFF. The DNA of the CDR3 is TGTGCCAGCAGCACAATGAACACTGAAGCTTTCTTT.

The gene calls are TRBV18 and TRBJ1-1; weak D call: TRBD1 (6 bases). The CDR3 covers 14 residues. Germline lookup yields CDR1 KGHSH and CDR2 LQKENI. V lost 5 bases and J lost 5, with 15 bases in between. The CDR3 DNA follows: TGTGCCAGCTCATCACAGGGAGTAGGGACTGAAGCTTTCTTT. It translates to CASSSQGVGTEAFF.

V is TRBV11-2 and J is TRBJ2-1, with D maybe TRBD2 (5 bases). V lost 1 base to trimming and J lost 0 bases, with 10 bases between them. CDR1 and CDR2 (germline): SGHAT, FQNNGV. The CDR3 totals 16 residues. The CDR3 region is CASSLVVGSSYNEQFF. The CDR3, as DNA: TGTGCCAGCAGCTTAGTTGTGGGGAGCTCCTACAATGAGCAGTTCTTC.

The table lists this clone with a few counts. The genes are TRBV28 and TRBJ1-1, with a possible D match to TRBD1 (6 bases). Per germline, CDR1 MDHEN and CDR2 SYDVKM. CDR3 length: 12 amino acids. Trimming removed 7 bases from V and 6 bases from J, with 12 bases in between. The CDR3 DNA is TGTGCCAGCAATGGTAACAGGGCTGAAGCTTTCTTT. Encoded protein: CASNGNRAEAFF.

This chain links TRBV6-5 with TRBJ2-7; 13 bases agree with TRBD2. The V gene's germline CDR1 is MNHEY and CDR2 SVGAGI. V was clipped by 5 bases and J by 4 bases; unmatched bases: 5. This CDR3 contains 15 residues. CDR3 sequence reads: CASSPGTSGIYEQYF. The CDR3 DNA reads as TGTGCCAGCAGTCCCGGGACTAGCGGGATATACGAGCAGTACTTC.

This rearrangement joins TRBV28 to TRBJ1-1; D not certain. Trimming pared 5 bases from V and 1 base from J, leaving 11 bases between. This CDR3 region has 14 residues. Per the germline V gene, CDR1 is MDHEN and CDR2 is SYDVKM. The CDR3 region is CASSTTLPNTEAFF. For the CDR3, the DNA is TGTGCCAGCAGTACGACACTTCCGAACACTGAAGCTTTCTTT.

The rearrangement uses TRBV2 and TRBJ2-4; D uncertain. Germline loops: CDR1 SNHLY, CDR2 FYNNEI. This CDR3 is built from 16 residues. V was shortened by 0 bases and J by 0 bases, with 9 bases between the two germline ends. CDR3 nucleotide sequence: TGTGCCAGCAGTGAAGCGCTTGAGAGAGCCAAAAACATTCAGTACTTC. Protein sequence: CASSEALERAKNIQYF.

This clone was seen only a few times. The CDR3 nucleotides are TGTGCCAGCAGTTTAAACAGGGGATACGAGCAGTACTTC. Amino acids: CASSLNRGYEQYF. The V call is TRBV27, the J call TRBJ2-7, with 7 bases fitting TRBD1. V shed 2 bases and J 4 bases; nucleotides not matched to a gene: 2. Germline values: CDR1 MNHEY, CDR2 SMNVEV (reference sequence). The CDR3 is 13 amino acids.

The CDR3 protein is CASGPGQLNTEAFF. In DNA form, the CDR3 reads TGTGCTAGTGGTCCCGGACAGCTGAACACTGAAGCTTTCTTT. V gene TRBV12-5 combines with J gene TRBJ1-1; D may be TRBD1 (6 bases). Per germline, CDR1 LGHNT and CDR2 FRNRAP. Trimming shortened V by 5 bases and J by 0 bases, and 10 bases separated the two germline ends. The CDR3 runs 14 residues.

The chain links TRBV18 to TRBJ2-7; 12 nucleotides agree with TRBD1. Germline values: CDR1 KGHSH, CDR2 LQKENI. The junction had 9 bases not matched to a gene; V was cut back by 5 bases and J by 4 bases. The CDR3 has 16 residues. Here the CDR3 reads CASSSGTGGATYEQYF. DNA of the CDR3: TGTGCCAGCTCATCCGGGACAGGGGGCGCCACATACGAGCAGTACTTC.